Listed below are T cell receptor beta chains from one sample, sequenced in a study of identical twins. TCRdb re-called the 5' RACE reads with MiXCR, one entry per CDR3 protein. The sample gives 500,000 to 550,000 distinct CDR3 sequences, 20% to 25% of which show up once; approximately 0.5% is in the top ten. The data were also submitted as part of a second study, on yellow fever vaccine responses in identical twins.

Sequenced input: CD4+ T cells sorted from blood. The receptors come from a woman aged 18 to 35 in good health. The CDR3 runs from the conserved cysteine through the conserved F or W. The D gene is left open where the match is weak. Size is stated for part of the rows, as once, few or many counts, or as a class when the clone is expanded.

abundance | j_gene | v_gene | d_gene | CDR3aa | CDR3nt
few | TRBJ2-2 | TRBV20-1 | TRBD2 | CSARDLSLAGDTGELFF | TGCAGTGCTAGAGATCTGAGCCTAGCGGGGGACACCGGGGAGCTGTTTTTT
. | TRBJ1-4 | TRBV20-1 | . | CSAREGSEKLFF | TGCAGTGCTAGAGAAGGGTCGGAAAAACTGTTTTTT
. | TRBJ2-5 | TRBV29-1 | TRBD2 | CSVEVVAGGGETQYF | TGCAGCGTTGAAGTAGTAGCGGGGGGAGGAGAGACCCAGTACTTC
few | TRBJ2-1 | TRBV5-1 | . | CASSLDRGGFDEQFF | TGCGCCAGCAGCCTTGACAGGGGAGGGTTCGATGAGCAGTTCTTC
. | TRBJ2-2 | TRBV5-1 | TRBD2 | CASSFLTVGTSGRLTGELFF | TGCGCCAGCAGCTTTTTAACAGTCGGGACTAGCGGGAGATTGACCGGGGAGCTGTTTTTT
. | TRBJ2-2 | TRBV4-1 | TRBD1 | CASSQALTGPEQKLFF | TGCGCCAGCAGCCAAGCCCTGACAGGGCCCGAGCAGAAGCTGTTTTTT
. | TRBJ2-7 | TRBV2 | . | CASTWDISYEQYF | TGTGCCAGCACTTGGGACATATCCTACGAGCAGTACTTC
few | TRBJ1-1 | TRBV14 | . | CASSRTGVGNTEAFF | TGTGCCAGCAGTAGGACGGGGGTCGGGAACACTGAAGCTTTCTTT
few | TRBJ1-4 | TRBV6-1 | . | CASSRTELNEKLFF | TGTGCCAGCAGTCGGACTGAGCTTAATGAAAAACTGTTTTTT
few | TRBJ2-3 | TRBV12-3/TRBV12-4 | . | CASSFAIDTQYF | TGTGCCAGCAGTTTCGCGATAGATACGCAGTATTTT
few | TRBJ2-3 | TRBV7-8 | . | CASSLISDTQYF | TGTGCCAGCAGCTTAATATCAGATACGCAGTATTTT
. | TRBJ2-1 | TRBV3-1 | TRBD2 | CASSPLASGGASEQFF | TGTGCCAGCAGCCCCCTAGCTAGCGGGGGGGCCAGTGAGCAGTTCTTC
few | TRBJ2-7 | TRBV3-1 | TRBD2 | CASSVVTSGSYEQYF | TGTGCCAGCAGCGTAGTGACTAGCGGGAGTTACGAGCAGTACTTC
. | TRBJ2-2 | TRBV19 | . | CASSILNKYTGELFF | TGTGCCAGTAGTATCTTGAACAAGTACACCGGGGAGCTGTTTTTT
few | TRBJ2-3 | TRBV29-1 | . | CSVKGADTQYF | TGCAGCGTTAAAGGAGCCGATACGCAGTATTTT
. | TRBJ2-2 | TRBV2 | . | CASSDVLALTNTGELFF | TGTGCCAGCAGTGATGTTCTAGCTCTAACGAACACCGGGGAGCTGTTTTTT
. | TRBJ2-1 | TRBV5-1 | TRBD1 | CASSALTGGNSNEQFF | TGCGCCAGCAGCGCCCTAACAGGGGGCAACAGCAATGAGCAGTTCTTC
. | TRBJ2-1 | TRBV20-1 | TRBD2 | CSAWEGEGRSYNEQFF | TGCAGTGCCTGGGAGGGAGAAGGGAGGTCCTACAATGAGCAGTTCTTC
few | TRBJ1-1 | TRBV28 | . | CASSLTRRSEAFF | TGTGCCAGCAGTTTGACTCGCAGGTCTGAAGCTTTCTTT
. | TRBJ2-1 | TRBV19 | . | CASSTTGLREQFF | TGTGCCAGTAGTACCACAGGGCTAAGGGAGCAGTTCTTC
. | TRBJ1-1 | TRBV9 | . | CASSAVQGNTEAFF | TGTGCCAGCAGCGCCGTACAGGGTAACACTGAAGCTTTCTTT
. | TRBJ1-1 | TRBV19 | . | CASSITTDSTEAFF | TGTGCCAGTAGTATTACCACAGATTCCACTGAAGCTTTCTTT
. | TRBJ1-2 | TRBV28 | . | CASSLGYDYGYTF | TGTGCCAGCAGTTTAGGGTACGACTATGGCTACACCTTC
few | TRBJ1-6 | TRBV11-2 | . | CASSPPGKRSSYNSPLHF | TGTGCCAGCAGCCCCCCTGGGAAGAGAAGCTCCTATAATTCACCCCTCCACTTT
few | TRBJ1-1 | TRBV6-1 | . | CASSESTNARSFF | TGTGCCAGCAGTGAATCTACGAACGCTCGCTCTTTCTTT
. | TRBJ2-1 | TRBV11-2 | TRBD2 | CASSPRMVAGGHSYNEQFF | TGTGCCAGCAGCCCTCGGATGGTAGCGGGAGGTCACTCCTACAATGAGCAGTTCTTC
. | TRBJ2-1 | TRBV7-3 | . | CASSAGLGGDEQFF | TGTGCCAGCAGCGCCGGACTAGGGGGCGATGAGCAGTTCTTC
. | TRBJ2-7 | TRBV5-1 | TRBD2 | CASSAGLAGLRDYEQYF | TGCGCCAGCAGCGCCGGACTAGCGGGATTACGTGACTACGAGCAGTACTTC
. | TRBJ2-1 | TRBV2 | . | CASRPLANYNEQFF | TGTGCCAGCAGACCCCTAGCGAACTACAATGAGCAGTTCTTC
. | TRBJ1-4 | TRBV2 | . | CASSGQRKLFF | TGTGCCAGCAGTGGTCAACGAAAACTGTTTTTT
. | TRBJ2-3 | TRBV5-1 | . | CASSFGGLEGFGTDTQYF | TGCGCCAGCAGCTTCGGGGGGCTAGAGGGATTCGGCACAGATACGCAGTATTTT
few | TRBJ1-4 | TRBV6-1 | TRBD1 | CASSKTGGLNEKLFF | TGTGCCAGCAGTAAAACAGGGGGCCTAAATGAAAAACTGTTTTTT
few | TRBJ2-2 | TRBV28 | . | CASSLGTQNTGELFF | TGTGCCAGCAGTTTAGGGACACAAAACACCGGGGAGCTGTTTTTT
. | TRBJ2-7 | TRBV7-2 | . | CASSLGTGLSYEQYF | TGTGCCAGCAGCCTCGGGACGGGACTCTCCTACGAGCAGTACTTC
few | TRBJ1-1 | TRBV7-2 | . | CASSSNGIMNTEAFF | TGTGCCAGCAGTTCAAACGGGATTATGAACACTGAAGCTTTCTTT
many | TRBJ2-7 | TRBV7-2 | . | CASSLFGSGEQYF | TGTGCCAGCAGTCTCTTTGGGAGCGGTGAGCAGTACTTC
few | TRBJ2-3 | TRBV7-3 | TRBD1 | CASSLRATGLSDTQYF | TGTGCCAGCAGCTTAAGGGCGACAGGGTTGTCAGATACGCAGTATTTT
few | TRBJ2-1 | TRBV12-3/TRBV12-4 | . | CASSPSDRKSYNEQFF | TGTGCCAGCAGTCCCTCCGACAGGAAATCCTACAATGAGCAGTTCTTC
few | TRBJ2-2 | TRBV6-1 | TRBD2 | CASRSGGLEGNTGELFF | TGTGCCAGCAGGTCGGGCGGACTAGAGGGGAACACCGGGGAGCTGTTTTTT
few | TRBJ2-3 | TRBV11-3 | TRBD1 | CASSRRGTGGDTQYF | TGTGCCAGCAGCAGACGAGGGACAGGGGGCGATACGCAGTATTTT
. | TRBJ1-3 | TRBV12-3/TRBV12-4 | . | CASSLDARTIYF | TGTGCCAGCAGTCTTGACGCTCGCACCATATATTTT
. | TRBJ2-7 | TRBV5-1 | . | CASSLAFGRDYEQYF | TGCGCCAGCAGCTTGGCCTTCGGTAGGGACTACGAGCAGTACTTC
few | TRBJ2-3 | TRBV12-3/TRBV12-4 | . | CASSFTSSVDTQYF | TGTGCCAGCAGTTTCACATCTAGCGTGGATACGCAGTATTTT
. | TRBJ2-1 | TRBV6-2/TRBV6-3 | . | CASRGVPYNEQFF | TGTGCCAGCAGGGGGGTCCCCTACAATGAGCAGTTCTTC
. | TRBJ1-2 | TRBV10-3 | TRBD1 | CAISDRTGVYGYTF | TGTGCCATCAGTGATCGGACAGGAGTCTATGGCTACACCTTC
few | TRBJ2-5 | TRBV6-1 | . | CASSPLAREETQYF | TGTGCCAGCAGTCCTCTAGCGCGAGAAGAGACCCAGTACTTC
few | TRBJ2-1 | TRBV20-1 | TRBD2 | CSARVNPGLGNNEQFF | TGCAGTGCTAGAGTCAACCCGGGACTAGGAAACAATGAGCAGTTCTTC
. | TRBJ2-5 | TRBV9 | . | CASSVDKGGRRETQYF | TGTGCCAGCAGCGTAGACAAGGGTGGACGCAGAGAGACCCAGTACTTC
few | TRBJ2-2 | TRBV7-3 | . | CASSQGTNTGELFF | TGTGCCAGCAGCCAGGGTACTAACACCGGGGAGCTGTTTTTT